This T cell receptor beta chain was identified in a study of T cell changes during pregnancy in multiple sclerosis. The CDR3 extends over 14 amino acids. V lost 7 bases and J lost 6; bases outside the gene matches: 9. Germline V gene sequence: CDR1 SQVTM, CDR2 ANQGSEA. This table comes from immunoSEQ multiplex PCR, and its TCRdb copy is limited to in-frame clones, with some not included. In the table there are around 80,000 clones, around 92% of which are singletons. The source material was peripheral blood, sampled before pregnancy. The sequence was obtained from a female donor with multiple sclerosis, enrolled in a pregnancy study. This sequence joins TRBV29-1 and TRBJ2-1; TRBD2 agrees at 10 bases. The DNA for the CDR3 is TGCAGCGATATAGCGGGGGGCCCTTTCAATGAGCAGTTCTTC. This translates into CSDIAGGPFNEQFF.